Presented here are 30 T cell receptor beta chains from one specimen sequenced in a study of shared clonotypes between healthy human individuals. Some clones are missing from TCRdb's copy, which holds only in-frame ones; the method was immunoSEQ multiplex PCR. Among 950,000 to 1,200,000 clones, roughly 80% were seen once, and the ten largest hold approximately 0.9%. The sample was memory CD4+ T cells from PBMCs. Indicated subset: CD45RA-negative fraction. The receptor set was obtained from a man between 18 and 29 years old in good health. Some clones in this sample may be carry-over from other donors' samples.

V usage is TRBV27 and J usage is TRBJ2-7, with a weak D call TRBD1 (5 bases). CDR1 is MNHEY and CDR2 is SMNVEV in the germline V gene (reference sequence). Trimming shortened V by 9 bases and J by 3 bases, and 15 bases separated the two germline ends. The CDR3 sequence is 13 residues long. DNA for the CDR3: TGTGCCAGTTCCTCCAGGGTGGGCTACGAGCAGTACTTC. Protein: CASSSRVGYEQYF.

The genes are TRBV30 and TRBJ1-5; TRBD1 matches 7 bases. The germline CDR1 and CDR2 sequences are GTSNPN and SVGIG (reference sequence). The trim removed 3 bases at V and 2 bases at J, leaving 4 bases unmatched. The CDR3 is made up of 14 amino acids. The CDR3 bases are TGTGCCTGGAGCAGGGGGGGCGGCAATCAGCCCCAGCATTTT. Amino acids: CAWSRGGGNQPQHF. Based on the CDR3 plus reference TRBV30 and TRBJ1-5, the full variable domain is SQTIHQWPATLVQPVGSPLSLECTVEGTSNPNLYWYRQAAGRGLQLLFYSVGIGQISSEVPQNLSASRPQDRQFILSSKKLLLSDSGFYLCAWSRGGGNQPQHFGDGTRLSIL.

The rearrangement joins TRBV5-1 to TRBJ2-7; D is perhaps TRBD1 (5 bases). The CDR3 has 16 residues. CDR1 and CDR2 from the germline V gene are SGHRS and YFSETQ. Trimming shortened V by 4 bases and J by 2 bases, and 19 bases separated the two germline ends. The CDR3 DNA sequence: TGCGCCAGCAGCGTTGGGTTCAGGGTCCCAACCTACGAGCAGTACTTC. Protein sequence: CASSVGFRVPTYEQYF.

V gene TRBV5-8 combines with J gene TRBJ2-1; TRBD1 or TRBD2 may be the D gene (5 bases each). V gave up 0 bases and J gave up 13 bases, with 20 bases separating them. This CDR3 has 15 residues. The V gene's germline CDR1 is SGHTS and CDR2 YDEGEE. The CDR3 spells CASSLAPEVRGTQFF. The CDR3 DNA is TGTGCCAGCAGCTTGGCCCCTGAGGTGAGGGGAACCCAGTTCTTC.

The chain combines TRBV28 with TRBJ1-5; no definite D call. The CDR3 has 12 residues. Germline-derived CDR1 and CDR2 are MDHEN and SYDVKM. Trimming shortened V by 5 bases and J by 13 bases, and 15 bases separated the two germline ends. The CDR3 reads CASSPRTGQQHF. CDR3 DNA sequence: TGTGCCAGCAGTCCCCGGACGGGCCAGCAGCATTTT.

The V call is TRBV6-1, the J call TRBJ1-2; D possibly corresponds to TRBD1 (6 bases). Between the trimmed V and J ends, which lost 1 base and 4 bases, there was a span of 13 bases. This CDR3 is 15 amino acids long. Germline CDR1 is MNHNS and CDR2 is SASEGT. The CDR3 DNA sequence: TGTGCCAGCAGTGAAGGGGGGGGCCCCTTCTATGGCTACACCTTC. As protein: CASSEGGGPFYGYTF.

The chain couples TRBV6-1 to TRBJ2-7; D gene ambiguous. Germline CDR1 and CDR2: MNHNS and SASEGT. V lost 1 base and J lost 3, with 10 bases in between. The CDR3 sequence is 14 residues long. The CDR3 nucleotides are TGTGCCAGCAGTGAAGGGGGTAGCTTCTACGAGCAGTACTTC. As protein: CASSEGGSFYEQYF.

The genes are TRBV29-1 and TRBJ2-3, with 9 bases identical to TRBD2. Germline-derived CDR1 and CDR2 are SQVTM and ANQGSEA. Unmatched junction bases numbered 14, after V lost 8 bases and J lost 5 bases. CDR3 length: 15 residues. For the CDR3, the DNA is TGCAGCCTCCCCTTGGTAGCGGGAGTTTTAGATACGCAGTATTTT. Translation gives CSLPLVAGVLDTQYF.

This chain connects TRBV6-6 to TRBJ2-7; a weak D match, TRBD2 (5 bases). CDR3 length: 14 amino acids. V was shortened by 2 bases and J by 4 bases, with 12 bases between the two germline ends. The V gene's germline CDR1 is MNHNY and CDR2 SVGAGI (reference sequence). This chain's CDR3 is CASSYAGKEYEQYF. The CDR3 region has the DNA TGTGCCAGCAGTTACGCGGGTAAGGAATACGAGCAGTACTTC.

V gene TRBV29-1 combines with J gene TRBJ1-5; D unclear. The CDR3 is made up of 12 amino acids. V dropped 4 bases and J dropped 8 bases, with 12 bases sitting between them. Germline V gene data show CDR1 as SQVTM and CDR2 as ANQGSEA. CDR3 sequence: CSVGRPGEPQHF. In DNA, the CDR3 is TGCAGCGTTGGGCGCCCTGGTGAGCCCCAGCATTTT. Supplemented by reference TRBV29-1 and TRBJ1-5, the full variable domain reads SAVISQKPSRDICQRGTSLTIQCQVDSQVTMMFWYRQQPGQSLTLIATANQGSEATYESGFVIDKFPISRPNLTFSTLTVSNMSPEDSSIYLCSVGRPGEPQHFGDGTRLSIL.

In its sample, this clone was seen a few times. CDR3 DNA sequence: TGTGCCAGCAGCCCCGGGACAGGGAGGACGGAGGGCTACACCTTC. It encodes CASSPGTGRTEGYTF. This sequence joins TRBV7-2 and TRBJ1-2; 9 bases fit TRBD1. This CDR3 spans 15 amino acids. Germline CDR1 is SGHTA and CDR2 is FQGNSA. Losses at the gene ends were 5 bases for V and 8 bases for J; bases not matched to a gene: 12.

The chain is built from TRBV9 and TRBJ2-7; TRBD2 matches 14 bases. CDR1 and CDR2 (germline): SGDLS, YYNGEE. J was trimmed by 4 bases and V by 4 bases; bases with no gene match: 4. This CDR3 has 15 amino acids. CDR3 DNA: TGTGCCAGCAGCACAGGGACTAGCGGGAGATACGAGCAGTACTTC. As protein: CASSTGTSGRYEQYF.

The V and J genes are TRBV9 and TRBJ1-1; D possibly corresponds to TRBD1 (5 bases). The CDR3 spans 13 residues. Germline CDR1 SGDLS, CDR2 YYNGEE. Trimming cost V 3 bases and J 7 bases, with 13 bases left between them. CDR3 DNA sequence: TGTGCCAGCAGCGCAACCCGCGGGGGTGAAGCTTTCTTT. It encodes CASSATRGGEAFF.

The J gene is TRBJ1-1, the V gene TRBV9; D is undetermined. Trimming cost V 4 bases and J 2 bases, with 9 bases left between them. The CDR3 is 13 amino acids. Germline CDR1 and CDR2: SGDLS and YYNGEE. The CDR3 region has the DNA TGTGCCAGCAGCACTGGGATCAACACTGAAGCTTTCTTT. Translation gives CASSTGINTEAFF.

With regard to this clone: An end of the junction differs from the germline gene, which may be a read error. This sequence joins TRBV29-1 and TRBJ1-2; no clear D. CDR1 and CDR2 (germline): SQVTM, ANQGSEA. The CDR3 consists of 11 residues. The CDR3 loop reads CSESPNYGYAF. The DNA of the CDR3 is TGCAGCGAGTCCCCAAACTATGGCTACGCCTTC. The full variable domain, in which reference TRBV29-1 and TRBJ1-2 provide the parts outside the CDR3, is SAVISQKPSRDICQRGTSLTIQCQVDSQVTMMFWYRQQPGQSLTLIATANQGSEATYESGFVIDKFPISRPNLTFSTLTVSNMSPEDSSIYLCSESPNYGYAFGSGTRLTVV.

The V and J genes are TRBV28 and TRBJ2-5; 8 bases line up with TRBD2. This CDR3 is built from 14 residues. Germline values: CDR1 MDHEN, CDR2 SYDVKM. The V gene end was trimmed by 6 bases and the J gene end by 1 base; junction bases not matched to a gene: 4. CDR3 sequence: CASRPGGGQETQYF. CDR3 in DNA: TGTGCCAGCAGGCCCGGGGGGGGCCAAGAGACCCAGTACTTC.

V is TRBV9 and J is TRBJ2-2; D uncertain. The germline gives CDR1 SGDLS, CDR2 YYNGEE. V shed 1 base and J shed 5 bases, with 6 bases lying between them. The CDR3 sequence is 13 residues long. The CDR3: CASSVNPTGELFF. DNA of the CDR3: TGTGCCAGCAGCGTAAACCCAACCGGGGAGCTGTTTTTT.

Ten or more counts support this clone. The chain links TRBV28 to TRBJ2-1; weak D call: TRBD2 (7 bases). V dropped 0 bases and J dropped 5 bases, with 14 bases sitting between them. This CDR3 region has 16 residues. Germline V gene lookup returns CDR1 MDHEN and CDR2 SYDVKM. The CDR3 loop is CASSLWGAAGDNEQFF. The DNA for the CDR3 is TGTGCCAGCAGTTTATGGGGGGCCGCGGGAGACAATGAGCAGTTCTTC.

The V and J genes are TRBV5-4 and TRBJ2-2; 9 nucleotides agree with TRBD1. The CDR3 totals 15 residues. Germline V CDR1 and CDR2: SGHNT, YYREEE (reference sequence). The V and J ends lost 5 bases and 2 bases, in that order; junction bases with no gene match: 4. The CDR3 sequence: CASRWDRVNTGELFF. CDR3 sequence (DNA): TGTGCCAGCAGATGGGACAGGGTAAACACCGGGGAGCTGTTTTTT.

This sequence joins TRBV5-4 and TRBJ1-2, with 7 bases identical to TRBD1. V lost 4 bases and J lost 2; bases outside the gene matches: 8. Germline loops: CDR1 SGHNT, CDR2 YYREEE (reference sequence). The CDR3 has 15 amino acids. The CDR3 spells CASSLPTGLNYGYTF. For the CDR3, the DNA is TGTGCCAGCAGCCTCCCGACAGGGCTAAACTATGGCTACACCTTC.

The chain joins TRBV30 to TRBJ2-5; no definite D call. There are 13 residues in the CDR3. V was trimmed by 0 bases and J by 1 base, leaving 6 bases between them. Germline loops: CDR1 GTSNPN, CDR2 SVGIG (reference sequence). This CDR3 reads CAWSVWFQETQYF. CDR3 coding DNA: TGTGCCTGGAGTGTTTGGTTCCAAGAGACCCAGTACTTC.

The chain uses TRBV4-1 and TRBJ1-2; 9 positions match TRBD1. V lost 2 bases to trimming and J lost 5 bases; unmatched junction nucleotides: 6. Germline V gives CDR1 MGHRA, CDR2 YSYEKL. This CDR3 has 15 residues. This chain's CDR3 is CASSQTQGARYGYTF. CDR3 sequence (DNA): TGCGCCAGCAGCCAAACACAGGGGGCGCGTTATGGCTACACCTTC.

The V gene is TRBV7-3, the J gene TRBJ2-2; the match to TRBD2 covers 11 bases. The germline V gene encodes CDR1 SGHTA and CDR2 FQGTGA. The CDR3 has 15 amino acids. J was trimmed by 5 bases and V by 3 bases; bases with no gene match: 2. As DNA, the CDR3 is TGTGCCAGCAGCTTGACTAGCGGGGTTACCGGGGAGCTGTTTTTT. It specifies CASSLTSGVTGELFF.

The chain has TRBV6-6 and TRBJ2-3; D is undetermined. CDR1 is MNHNY, CDR2 SVGAGI, per germline (reference sequence). The CDR3 runs to 15 residues. Trimming removed 2 bases at V and 1 base at J, with 10 bases between. The CDR3 here is CASSYVAAGTDTQYF. CDR3 nucleotide sequence: TGTGCCAGCAGTTACGTGGCGGCGGGCACAGATACGCAGTATTTT.

As for this clone: Other DNA sequences in the same sample also yield this CDR3. The V and J genes are TRBV7-9 and TRBJ1-4, with D uncertain. The CDR3 totals 11 residues. Germline lookup yields CDR1 SEHNR and CDR2 FQNEAQ (reference sequence). Trimming took 1 base from V and 8 from J, leaving 2 bases between them. CDR3 protein: CASSLVEKLFF. CDR3 nucleotides: TGTGCCAGCAGCTTAGTAGAAAAACTGTTTTTT.

V usage is TRBV28 and J usage is TRBJ2-7, with D perhaps matching TRBD1 or TRBD2 (5 bases each). The V end was cut by 7 bases, the J end by 2 bases, with 18 bases between. The CDR3 covers 15 residues. Per germline, CDR1 MDHEN and CDR2 SYDVKM. The CDR3 sequence is CASNYPGRSTYEQYF. In DNA form, the CDR3 reads TGTGCCAGCAATTACCCGGGACGAAGCACCTACGAGCAGTACTTC.

V gene TRBV5-5 combines with J gene TRBJ2-7, with TRBD1 identical over 7 bases. CDR1 and CDR2 (germline): SGHKS, YYEKEE (reference sequence). The CDR3 extends over 17 amino acids. The ends lost 0 bases at V and 3 bases at J; junction bases unmatched: 12. The CDR3, as DNA: TGTGCCAGCAGCTTGGGGCCTAGCACAGGGGCAAACTACGAGCAGTACTTC. It yields the protein CASSLGPSTGANYEQYF.

The V gene is TRBV2, the J gene TRBJ1-2; 7 nucleotides line up with TRBD1. With V trimmed by 3 bases and J by 2 bases, 6 bases remained unmatched. The CDR3 covers 15 residues. The germline V gene encodes CDR1 SNHLY and CDR2 FYNNEI. The CDR3, as DNA: TGTGCCAGCAGTGACCCGGGAGGGGGCAACTATGGCTACACCTTC. This encodes CASSDPGGGNYGYTF.

The table lists this clone with a count of one. The chain carries TRBV6-1 and TRBJ1-1, with 9 bases matching TRBD1. J was trimmed by 7 bases and V by 5 bases; bases with no gene match: 5. The CDR3 covers 13 residues. Germline CDR1 and CDR2: MNHNS and SASEGT. The CDR3 coding sequence is TGTGCCAGCAGTCAGGACAGGGGTGGTGAAGCTTTCTTT. Protein sequence: CASSQDRGGEAFF.

Worth noting for this clone: Additional DNA sequences in this sample encode the identical CDR3. The chain links TRBV5-6 to TRBJ2-7; the D is unclear. The CDR3 sequence is 13 residues long. CDR1 is SGHDT, CDR2 YYEEEE, per germline. Deletions cut 4 bases from V and 1 base from J, with 9 bases between. In nucleotides, the CDR3 is TGTGCCAGCAGCCCGACACCTTCCTACGAGCAGTACTTC. This encodes CASSPTPSYEQYF.